The TCR beta chain under discussion was sequenced for a study of CXCR3-negative and CXCR3-positive naive CD8 T cells. Study observations and caveats: Naive CXCR3-positive and CXCR3-negative cells shared similar TRBV-TRBJ usage, unlike memory cells.

cDNA libraries for TRB were generated by 5' RACE incorporating UMI labels. No DNA is given; TCRdb re-called the 5' RACE reads and lists each CDR3 protein once. This table holds over 80,000 distinct CDR3 sequences. With regard to this clonotype: Its antigen is not identified.

Sequenced sample: naive CXCR3- CD8+ T cells from blood. Subset denoted: CD45RO-CCR7+CD27+CD95- naive CD8+ T cells lacking CXCR3 (TNR3-). This TCR came from a human donor in good health. Some clones in this sample may be carry-over from other donors' samples.

The CDR3 here is CASSFPLGDTQYF. V usage is TRBV7-9 and J usage is TRBJ2-3; TCRdb calls TRBD1, which cannot be checked without DNA. This CDR3 has 13 residues. Per germline, CDR1 SEHNR and CDR2 FQNEAQ (reference sequence).